This T cell receptor beta chain was documented in a study of human T cells and chemical hapten exposure. TCRdb redid the calling of the RACE reads with MiXCR, one entry per CDR3 protein. This sample has about 34,000 distinct CDR3 sequences, with approximately 6.3% found just once. The time point: patch test 1, 2 weeks after DPC sensitization. The treatment here: therapeutic diphenylcyclopropenone sensitization with weekly scalp DPC. Total RNA extraction was carried out from unfractionated whole blood. Germline CDR1 is MDHEN and CDR2 is SYDVKM. Trimming left V 4 bases short and J 10 bases short, with 11 bases between. The CDR3 extends over 13 amino acids.

This receptor was identified in a woman in her thirties with alopecia areata. Some clones in this sample may be carry-over from other donors' samples. The chain has TRBV28 and TRBJ1-6, with a possible D match to TRBD1 (6 bases). Sequencing was performed on whole blood, taken in connection with sensitization to the hapten diphenylcyclopropenone (DPC). For the CDR3, the DNA is TGTGCCAGCAGTTCGCCGGGGGGCTCACCCCTCCACTTT. Translated, it gives CASSSPGGSPLHF.